One sample yielded the 29 T cell receptor beta chains listed below, sequenced in a study of shared clonotypes between healthy human individuals. Sequencing was performed with immunoSEQ multiplex PCR; in TCRdb, only in-frame clones are kept and a portion is missing. This table has millions of clones, 90% to 95% appearing once. What was sequenced was naive CD4+ T cells sorted from blood. Regarding subset: CD45RA+ positively selected. The receptors were sampled from a man aged 18 to 30 in good health.

Comment on this clone: This CDR3 is also generated by other DNA sequences in the sample. This chain uses TRBV5-1 with TRBJ1-1; 9 bases match TRBD1. CDR3 length: 14 amino acids. J was trimmed by 1 base and V by 4 bases; bases with no gene match: 2. Per the germline V gene, CDR1 is SGHRS and CDR2 is YFSETQ. The CDR3 loop is CASSPDRGNTEAFF. The CDR3, as DNA: TGCGCCAGCAGCCCGGACAGGGGGAACACTGAAGCTTTCTTT. Supplemented by reference TRBV5-1 and TRBJ1-1, the full variable domain reads KAGVTQTPRYLIKTRGQQVTLSCSPISGHRSVSWYQQTPGQGLQFLFEYFSETQRNKGNFPGRFSGRQFSNSRSEMNVSTLELGDSALYLCASSPDRGNTEAFFGQGTRLTVV.

This clone has only one observation. This chain uses TRBV7-2 with TRBJ2-2; the D is unclear. V lost 7 bases to trimming and J lost 9 bases, with 12 bases between them. CDR3 length: 12 residues. CDR1 and CDR2 (germline): SGHTA, FQGNSA. CDR3 in amino acids: CASNRIGRELFF. CDR3 bases: TGTGCCAGCAACCGGATAGGGCGGGAGCTGTTTTTT.

V gene TRBV5-1 combines with J gene TRBJ2-3, with TRBD1 matching over 10 bases. The germline V gene has CDR1 SGHRS and CDR2 YFSETQ. This CDR3 contains 16 residues. With V trimmed by 4 bases and J by 1 base, 6 bases remained unmatched. This CDR3 is CASSPTGTGGTDTQYF. In DNA form, the CDR3 reads TGCGCCAGCAGCCCAACCGGGACAGGGGGCACAGATACGCAGTATTTT.

This clone was detected once. The chain has TRBV18 and TRBJ2-2; D remains ambiguous. Germline V gene lookup returns CDR1 KGHSH and CDR2 LQKENI. Trimming took 1 base from V and 8 from J, leaving 17 bases between them. The CDR3 covers 16 residues. In DNA, the CDR3 is TGTGCCAGCTCACCACGACTCCTAGAAATACGGGGGGAGCTGTTTTTT. This codes for CASSPRLLEIRGELFF.

The chain carries TRBV6-5 and TRBJ2-3, with D perhaps given as TRBD1 or TRBD2 (5 bases each). The CDR3 is 11 amino acids. Germline V gives CDR1 MNHEY, CDR2 SVGAGI. V gave up 11 bases and J gave up 6 bases, with 12 bases separating them. The CDR3 region has the DNA TGTGCCGTGGGGCGGGCGGATACGCAGTATTTT. This codes for CAVGRADTQYF.

Of note for this clone: Distinct nucleotide sequences in the sample also encode this CDR3. This chain uses TRBV5-1 with TRBJ1-1, with D perhaps matching TRBD1 (6 bases). Looked up from germline, CDR1 is SGHRS and CDR2 is YFSETQ. The germline V and J ends were trimmed by 0 bases and 5 bases, with 11 bases remaining between them. The CDR3 spans 14 residues. The CDR3 sequence: CASSLAQGGTEAFF. CDR3 DNA: TGCGCCAGCAGCTTGGCACAGGGAGGGACTGAAGCTTTCTTT. The full variable domain, in which reference TRBV5-1 and TRBJ1-1 provide the parts outside the CDR3, is KAGVTQTPRYLIKTRGQQVTLSCSPISGHRSVSWYQQTPGQGLQFLFEYFSETQRNKGNFPGRFSGRQFSNSRSEMNVSTLELGDSALYLCASSLAQGGTEAFFGQGTRLTVV.

The CDR3 region has the DNA TGTGCCAGCAGCACAGGAAAGCTAGCGGAACTAGCCAAAAACATTCAGTACTTC. Its protein is CASSTGKLAELAKNIQYF. The rearrangement links TRBV11-2 to TRBJ2-4; 7 bases are a match to TRBD2. Germline V lookup: CDR1 SGHAT, CDR2 FQNNGV. Germline trimming cut 5 bases from V and 0 bases from J; bases unmatched to any gene: 13. CDR3 length: 18 amino acids.

V is TRBV6-4 and J is TRBJ2-1; TRBD2 aligns across 12 bases. Losses at the gene ends were 4 bases for V and 3 bases for J; bases not matched to a gene: 10. This CDR3 is 18 amino acids long. The V gene's germline CDR1 is MRHNA and CDR2 SNTAGT. The CDR3 region has the DNA TGTGCCAGCAGTGTCCATAGGACTAGCGGGGTAAGCTACAATGAGCAGTTCTTC. Amino acid sequence: CASSVHRTSGVSYNEQFF.

The chain uses TRBV7-9 and TRBJ2-3; 8 bases map to TRBD1. CDR3 size: 15 residues. Per the germline V gene, CDR1 is SEHNR and CDR2 is FQNEAQ (reference sequence). J lost 1 base, V lost 2 bases, and 2 bases had no gene match. The CDR3 spells CASSLQGAGTDTQYF. Written as DNA, the CDR3 is TGTGCCAGCAGCTTACAGGGGGCCGGCACAGATACGCAGTATTTT.

The chain recombines TRBV29-1 with TRBJ2-7, with D perhaps TRBD1 (5 bases). The CDR3 length is 12 residues. The V gene's germline CDR1 is SQVTM and CDR2 ANQGSEA. V was clipped by 4 bases and J by 3 bases, with 10 bases between them. The CDR3 region is CSVGGTGYEQYF. CDR3 in DNA: TGCAGCGTTGGGGGAACAGGCTACGAGCAGTACTTC.

This clone was seen only once. The rearrangement joins TRBV7-8 to TRBJ1-5; D perhaps matches TRBD1 (6 bases). V was trimmed by 1 base and J by 0 bases, leaving 16 bases between them. Germline CDR1 reads SGHVS; CDR2 reads FQNEAQ. The CDR3 runs to 18 residues. The CDR3 bases are TGTGCCAGCAGCTTAGGGAGTACGAGGACAGATAGCAATCAGCCCCAGCATTTT. Its protein is CASSLGSTRTDSNQPQHF.

The chain combines TRBV10-3 with TRBJ1-2; D perhaps matches TRBD1 (6 bases). CDR1 is ENHRY, CDR2 SYGVKD, per germline. This CDR3 spans 13 amino acids. V was cut by 1 base and J by 6 bases, with 9 bases left in between. The CDR3 sequence is CAISEYRDDGYTF. DNA of the CDR3: TGTGCCATCAGTGAGTACAGGGACGATGGCTACACCTTC.

Notes on this clone: Other DNA sequences in this specimen translate into the identical CDR3. The rearrangement joins TRBV5-1 to TRBJ1-1; D gene ambiguous. V was clipped by 2 bases and J by 1 base, with 6 bases between them. CDR3 size: 13 residues. From germline, CDR1 is SGHRS and CDR2 YFSETQ. CDR3 loop: CASSFSGNTEAFF. The CDR3 coding sequence is TGCGCCAGCAGCTTCTCAGGGAACACTGAAGCTTTCTTT.

As concerns this clone: This specimen includes other DNA sequences encoding the same CDR3. The chain is built from TRBV5-4 and TRBJ2-7, with TRBD2 identical over 11 bases. This CDR3 spans 16 amino acids. CDR1 and CDR2 (germline): SGHNT, YYREEE (reference sequence). V lost 0 bases and J lost 1; bases outside the gene matches: 3. CDR3 in amino acids: CASSLAGTSGSYEQYF. In DNA, the CDR3 is TGTGCCAGCAGCTTGGCGGGGACTAGCGGATCCTACGAGCAGTACTTC.

V and J are TRBV12-5 and TRBJ2-1; TRBD1 aligns across 7 bases. Germline V gene sequence: CDR1 LGHNT, CDR2 FRNRAP. The CDR3 contains 15 residues. V dropped 6 bases and J dropped 1; count of bases not matched to a gene: 6. CDR3 amino acids: CASGGDRDSYNEQFF. The CDR3, as DNA: TGTGCTAGTGGAGGTGACAGGGATTCCTACAATGAGCAGTTCTTC.

The sample holds one count of this clone. The chain carries TRBV11-2 and TRBJ1-2, with D unclear. Trimming cost V 5 bases and J 5 bases, with 9 bases left between them. The CDR3 has 12 residues. Germline CDR1 is SGHAT and CDR2 is FQNNGV. CDR3: CASSPSPYGYTF. In nucleotides, the CDR3 is TGTGCCAGCAGCCCCTCTCCGTATGGCTACACCTTC.

This sequence joins TRBV9 and TRBJ2-1, with TRBD2 matching 12 bases. Germline V lookup: CDR1 SGDLS, CDR2 YYNGEE. This CDR3 is 16 amino acids long. V shed 0 bases, J shed 7 bases, and the junction held 5 bases outside the gene matches. The CDR3 reads CASSVVRTSGINEQFF. Here the CDR3 DNA reads TGTGCCAGCAGCGTAGTTAGGACTAGCGGGATTAATGAGCAGTTCTTC.

The chain joins TRBV23-1 to TRBJ2-4; TRBD1 agrees at 7 bases. TRBV23-1 counts as an open reading frame of uncertain function. V gave up 0 bases and J gave up 0 bases; unmatched junction bases: 11. This CDR3 region has 19 residues. The CDR3, as DNA: TGCGCCAGCAGTCAATCCAGACAGGGTAGGGGGATAGCCAAAAACATTCAGTACTTC. It encodes CASSQSRQGRGIAKNIQYF.

The V gene is TRBV28, the J gene TRBJ2-2; possibly TRBD1 for D (6 bases). V shed 5 bases and J shed 4 bases, with 14 bases lying between them. From germline, CDR1 is MDHEN and CDR2 SYDVKM. The CDR3 has 15 amino acids. As DNA, the CDR3 is TGTGCCAGCAGTAAAGGGGGTGTCGGCACCGGGGAGCTGTTTTTT. Amino acid sequence: CASSKGGVGTGELFF.

This clone occurred once. The chain has TRBV7-2 and TRBJ2-3; D tentatively reads TRBD1 or TRBD2 (6 bases each). The V and J ends lost 2 bases and 2 bases respectively, with 14 bases between them. Germline CDR1 SGHTA, CDR2 FQGNSA. This CDR3 region has 16 residues. CDR3: CASSLKARGPTDTQYF. For the CDR3, the DNA is TGTGCCAGCAGCTTAAAGGCCCGGGGGCCCACAGATACGCAGTATTTT.

The chain uses TRBV29-1 and TRBJ2-1; D uncertain. The CDR3 runs to 12 residues. Trimming stripped 4 bases from V and 3 bases from J, with 7 bases between. In germline, CDR1 is SQVTM, CDR2 ANQGSEA. DNA of the CDR3: TGCAGCGTTGGGTCCGACTACAATGAGCAGTTCTTC. It yields the protein CSVGSDYNEQFF.

The rearrangement uses TRBV4-1 and TRBJ2-3, with D possibly TRBD1 on 5 matching bases. Looked up from germline, CDR1 is MGHRA and CDR2 is YSYEKL. V was pared by 0 bases and J by 6 bases, with 13 bases between. This CDR3 has 15 amino acids. The CDR3 sequence is CASSQDLQGIDTQYF. CDR3 DNA: TGCGCCAGCAGCCAAGATCTCCAGGGTATTGATACGCAGTATTTT.

The rearrangement uses TRBV4-3 and TRBJ2-7, with D perhaps given as TRBD1 or TRBD2 (5 bases each). This CDR3 has 17 amino acids. Trimming took off 0 bases at V and 2 bases at J, with 17 bases between the two ends. Germline V lookup: CDR1 LGHNA, CDR2 YSLEER. Written as DNA, the CDR3 is TGCGCCAGCAGCCAAGACCCCACTCCGGGACGGACCTACGAGCAGTACTTC. Amino acids: CASSQDPTPGRTYEQYF.

The CDR3, as DNA: TGTGCCAGCAGCCAAAGGGACTGGCAAAACATTCAGTACTTC. Translating gives CASSQRDWQNIQYF. The V call is TRBV7-2, the J call TRBJ2-4, with D perhaps TRBD2 (6 bases). CDR1 is SGHTA and CDR2 is FQGNSA in the germline V gene. The CDR3 consists of 14 residues. Trimming took off 5 bases at V and 5 bases at J, with 13 bases between the two ends.

This chain links TRBV7-9 with TRBJ2-2; the D is unclear. Per the germline V gene, CDR1 is SEHNR and CDR2 is FQNEAQ (reference sequence). The CDR3 spans 14 residues. The ends were cut back, 6 bases at V and 2 bases at J, with 10 bases in the middle. The CDR3 region is CASSNRGNTGELFF. In nucleotides, the CDR3 is TGTGCCAGCAGTAACAGAGGAAACACCGGGGAGCTGTTTTTT.

The chain employs TRBV12-5 and TRBJ2-2; 9 nucleotides align to TRBD1. Germline-derived CDR1 and CDR2 are LGHNT and FRNRAP. The junction had 3 bases not matched to a gene; V was cut back by 0 bases and J by 7 bases. This CDR3 is built from 15 residues. CDR3 protein: CASGLVQGAIGELFF. The DNA of the CDR3 is TGTGCTAGTGGTTTGGTACAGGGGGCGATCGGGGAGCTGTTTTTT.

For this clone: The identical CDR3 is also encoded by other nucleotide sequences in the sample. V gene TRBV10-3 combines with J gene TRBJ2-2; 11 bases align to TRBD2. The CDR3 sequence is 14 residues long. Trimming at V came to 4 bases and at J to 5 bases, leaving 0 bases not matched to a gene. The germline V gene encodes CDR1 ENHRY and CDR2 SYGVKD. The CDR3 DNA follows: TGTGCCATCAGTGGACTAGCGGGAACCGGGGAGCTGTTTTTT. It translates to CAISGLAGTGELFF.

V usage is TRBV30 and J usage is TRBJ1-5; a possible D gene is TRBD1 (5 bases). Trimming removed 6 bases at V and 6 bases at J, with 12 bases between. The length of the CDR3 is 12 residues. The germline gives CDR1 GTSNPN, CDR2 SVGIG (reference sequence). The CDR3 region has the DNA TGTGCCTGTTCGTGGGGCGTTCAGCCCCAGCATTTT. Amino acid sequence: CACSWGVQPQHF.

The rearrangement links TRBV7-9 to TRBJ1-2, with D tentatively TRBD1 (5 bases). The V end lost 3 bases, the J end lost 2 bases, and 13 bases lay between the germline ends. Germline CDR1 reads SEHNR; CDR2 reads FQNEAQ (reference sequence). There are 15 residues in the CDR3. In nucleotides, the CDR3 is TGTGCCAGCAGCTTTCCCCGGGACCCGAACTATGGCTACACCTTC. Translation gives CASSFPRDPNYGYTF. The full variable domain, in which reference TRBV7-9 and TRBJ1-2 provide the parts outside the CDR3, is DTGVSQNPRHKITKRGQNVTFRCDPISEHNRLYWYRQTLGQGPEFLTYFQNEAQLEKSRLLSDRFSAERPKGSFSTLEIQRTEQGDSAMYLCASSFPRDPNYGYTFGSGTRLTVV.